The T cell receptor beta chain described here comes from a study of blood T cells in healthy people across ages. This clonotype was detected a few times. Alongside a J-beta primer mix, a sample-barcoded 5' primer served in a second PCR lasting about 7 to 11 cycles. MiXCR was run by TCRdb on the 5' RACE reads, yielding one entry per CDR3 protein. Here the sample spans some 1.5 million distinct CDR3 sequences, approximately 43% being singletons. The CDR3 length is 16 residues. V was clipped by 3 bases and J by 1 base, with 15 bases between them. Germline values: CDR1 SGHVS, CDR2 FQNEAQ. Isolating PBMCs gave at least 6.5 million of these cells per sample.

V gene TRBV7-8 combines with J gene TRBJ1-1, with a tentative D call TRBD1 (6 bases). The TCR sequence derives from a woman aged 18-30 years in good health. Input material: blood. The CDR3 nucleotides are TGTGCCAGCAGCTTCCCCGTCCGGGACACGAACACTGAAGCTTTCTTT. This codes for CASSFPVRDTNTEAFF.